This passage covers 13 T cell receptor beta chains from one sample sequenced in a study of cytomegalovirus exposure and HLA in healthy donors. PCR amplification relied on 60 Vbeta primers (plus 13 Jbeta primers). The data were produced by immunoSEQ multiplex PCR, yet TCRdb's version contains in-frame clones alone and is incomplete. The sample shows 160,000 or so clones, around 80% of them seen only once. Input material: PBMCs. Source of these receptors: a woman younger than 45 in good health and CMV-seropositive.

This chain joins TRBV5-4 and TRBJ1-1; 9 positions match TRBD1. V was pared by 3 bases and J by 4 bases, with 7 bases of the junction left unmatched. The germline gives CDR1 SGHNT, CDR2 YYREEE (reference sequence). CDR3 length: 15 amino acids. The DNA for the CDR3 is TGTGCCAGCAGCTCTGGGGGGACAGGGATCACTGAAGCTTTCTTT. It codes for CASSSGGTGITEAFF.

This chain uses TRBV9 with TRBJ2-1; 14 positions match TRBD2. The CDR3 totals 21 residues. J gave up 4 bases and V 0 bases, and 15 bases lay outside the gene matches. From germline, CDR1 is SGDLS and CDR2 YYNGEE. CDR3 protein: CASSVVPYPGLAGAQYNEQFF. DNA of the CDR3: TGTGCCAGCAGCGTAGTCCCCTATCCGGGACTAGCGGGGGCCCAATACAATGAGCAGTTCTTC.

The gene calls are TRBV25-1 and TRBJ2-2, with 7 bases matching TRBD1. CDR1 MGHDK and CDR2 SYGVNS come from the germline V gene. This CDR3 is 15 amino acids long. V shed 2 bases, J shed 5 bases, and the junction held 5 bases outside the gene matches. CDR3 sequence (DNA): TGTGCCAGCAGTGAAATGGTGACAGGGACCGGGGAGCTGTTTTTT. Translation: CASSEMVTGTGELFF.

This rearrangement joins TRBV25-1 to TRBJ2-5, with unresolved D. The V and J ends lost 4 bases and 0 bases respectively, with 9 bases between them. Germline CDR1 MGHDK, CDR2 SYGVNS. The CDR3 covers 14 residues. CDR3 loop: CASSVEQHQETQYF. DNA of the CDR3: TGTGCCAGCAGTGTTGAACAGCACCAAGAGACCCAGTACTTC.

The rearrangement joins TRBV5-4 to TRBJ1-1; D is possibly TRBD1 (5 bases). Germline CDR1 SGHNT, CDR2 YYREEE (reference sequence). The CDR3 extends over 14 amino acids. Trimming left V 4 bases short and J 0 bases short, with 10 bases between. The DNA for the CDR3 is TGTGCCAGCAGCCCCGCGACAGTGAACACTGAAGCTTTCTTT. Its protein is CASSPATVNTEAFF.

This clone was counted only a few times. The chain employs TRBV7-2 and TRBJ2-5; 9 bases fit TRBD2. Trimming cost V 4 bases and J 4 bases; bases outside gene matches: 16. The germline CDR1 and CDR2 sequences are SGHTA and FQGNSA. CDR3 length equals 18 residues. CDR3: CASSSPRVAGVWGETQYF. The CDR3 DNA is TGTGCCAGCAGCTCCCCTCGGGTAGCGGGGGTTTGGGGAGAGACCCAGTACTTC.

The V gene is TRBV28, the J gene TRBJ1-3, with 7 bases that match TRBD1. The CDR3 sequence is 16 residues long. V was pared by 5 bases and J by 0 bases, with 7 bases of the junction left unmatched. CDR1 is MDHEN, CDR2 SYDVKM, per germline. CDR3 sequence (DNA): TGTGCCAGCAGTCGACCCAGGGACAGCTCTGGAAACACCATATATTTT. Its translation is CASSRPRDSSGNTIYF.

The genes are TRBV5-1 and TRBJ1-3, with D unclear. CDR1 SGHRS and CDR2 YFSETQ come from the germline V gene. The CDR3 covers 16 residues. V was shortened by 0 bases and J by 1 base, with 11 bases between the two germline ends. The CDR3 is CASSLDGDPSGNTIYF. CDR3 nucleotide sequence: TGCGCCAGCAGCTTGGACGGGGATCCATCTGGAAACACCATATATTTT.

The genes are TRBV6-6 and TRBJ1-5; tentative D call: TRBD1 (5 bases). Germline assignment: CDR1 MNHNY and CDR2 SVGAGI (reference sequence). The CDR3 covers 15 residues. V dropped 2 bases and J dropped 1 base, with 9 bases sitting between them. This chain's CDR3 is CASSYPTESNQPQHF. Here the CDR3 DNA reads TGTGCCAGCAGTTACCCGACAGAAAGCAATCAGCCCCAGCATTTT.

In DNA form, the CDR3 reads TGCGCCAGCAGCCCATGGGGGGGAATATATGGCTACACCTTC. Translated: CASSPWGGIYGYTF. The chain joins TRBV4-1 to TRBJ1-2; TRBD1 is a possible D gene (5 bases). Germline loops: CDR1 MGHRA, CDR2 YSYEKL. V was cut by 4 bases and J by 5 bases, with 14 bases left in between. CDR3 length equals 14 residues.

This clone appeared a few times. The chain links TRBV11-2 to TRBJ1-1, with a weak D call TRBD1 (6 bases). The length of the CDR3 is 14 residues. Germline values: CDR1 SGHAT, CDR2 FQNNGV. V was clipped by 5 bases and J by 0 bases, with 10 bases between them. In DNA, the CDR3 is TGTGCCAGCAGCCTATACAGGGTGAACACTGAAGCTTTCTTT. Protein product: CASSLYRVNTEAFF.

Comments on this clone: This sample also contains other DNA sequences that code for the same CDR3. This chain joins TRBV5-1 and TRBJ2-5; 7 bases match TRBD1. The CDR3 has 14 residues. The V gene's germline CDR1 is SGHRS and CDR2 YFSETQ. V was pared by 4 bases and J by 2 bases, with 5 bases of the junction left unmatched. CDR3 nucleotide sequence: TGCGCCAGCAGCCCCGGACAGGTTCAAGAGACCCAGTACTTC. It codes for CASSPGQVQETQYF. The full variable domain, completed using reference TRBV5-1 and TRBJ2-5, is KAGVTQTPRYLIKTRGQQVTLSCSPISGHRSVSWYQQTPGQGLQFLFEYFSETQRNKGNFPGRFSGRQFSNSRSEMNVSTLELGDSALYLCASSPGQVQETQYFGPGTRLLVL.

The rearrangement joins TRBV6-5 to TRBJ2-2; 8 bases line up with TRBD1. The CDR3 consists of 16 residues. Germline lookup yields CDR1 MNHEY and CDR2 SVGAGI. Trimming removed 2 bases from V and 8 bases from J; junction bases left unmatched: 10. The CDR3 is CASSYQVQGANGELFF. CDR3 bases: TGTGCCAGCAGTTACCAGGTGCAGGGGGCGAATGGGGAGCTGTTTTTT.